This is a list of T cell receptor beta chains from one sample in a study of shared clonotypes between healthy human individuals. This table comes from immunoSEQ multiplex PCR, and its TCRdb copy is limited to in-frame clones, with some not included. The sample holds roughly 2.1 million clones, just over 90% seen once. Sequencing was performed on naive CD8+ T cells from PBMCs. The origin of the receptors is a man younger than 35 in good health. Some clones in this sample may be carry-over from other donors' samples. Each CDR3 is given with its conserved first and last residue. Fields, in order: J gene, D gene, V gene, CDR3 length, CDR3 protein. The D gene is left open where the match is weak.

>TRBJ1-6|-|TRBV6-6|16
CASSYGRGGAFSPLHF
>TRBJ1-5|-|TRBV27|14
CASSFTGSNQPQHF
>TRBJ2-5|-|TRBV7-7|16
CASSLARIGIQETQYF
>TRBJ2-1|-|TRBV18|16
CASSPPEGGKNNEQFF
>TRBJ2-7|-|TRBV28|17
CASRLTVSIGADYEQYF
>TRBJ1-5|-|TRBV9|16
CASSVAWAGRYQPQHF
>TRBJ2-5|-|TRBV27|12
CASSSIAWTQYF
>TRBJ2-7|TRBD2|TRBV2|14
CASSDGSGVLLQYF
>TRBJ2-1|-|TRBV28|16
CASSSLLAPIYNEQFF
>TRBJ1-2|TRBD1|TRBV5-4|15
CASSLATGGDYGYTF
>TRBJ1-1|-|TRBV5-4|14
CASSFIGGNTEAFF
>TRBJ2-7|-|TRBV7-9|15
CASSLGDGDIYEQYF
>-|-|TRBV29-1|11
CSVDIGYEQYF
>TRBJ2-1|TRBD2|TRBV27|16
CASSSTGTSFTHEQFF
>TRBJ1-4|TRBD1|TRBV2|18
CASSHGTGDFATNEKLFF
>TRBJ2-7|TRBD1|TRBV4-1|15
CASSQEGTGFWEQYF
>TRBJ1-1|-|TRBV10-1|12
CASSPGDTEAFF
>TRBJ2-7|TRBD1|TRBV30|14
CACLGTGGTYEQYF
>TRBJ1-4|-|TRBV15|12
CATRGAGEKLFF
>TRBJ2-3|-|TRBV7-7|17
CASSLVHRAVTTDTQYF
>TRBJ1-3|-|TRBV29-1|15
CSVYPREVNGNTIYF
>TRBJ2-5|-|TRBV5-5|14
CASSFPRGGETQYF
>TRBJ2-2|-|TRBV2|15
CASRTGTSNTGELFF
>TRBJ2-7|-|TRBV27|13
CASSYGWSYEQYF
>TRBJ1-1|-|TRBV6-4|15
CASSLTEGMNTEAFF
>TRBJ1-2|TRBD1|TRBV29-1|14
CSVEGDRQGYGYTF
>TRBJ2-3|-|TRBV7-9|12
CASSSSTDTQYF
>TRBJ2-5|TRBD2|TRBV5-8|12
CASYTSVETQYF
>TRBJ2-7|-|TRBV15|15
CATSSFGVSSYEQYF
>TRBJ1-5|-|TRBV7-6|17
CASSAQRFDYSNQPQHF
>TRBJ1-6|-|TRBV5-1|14
CASSHWQENSPLHF
>TRBJ1-1|-|TRBV11-2|14
CASSERRPNTEAFF
>TRBJ2-1|TRBD1|TRBV29-1|14
CSVPGQGKGNEQFF
>TRBJ2-7|-|TRBV21-1|15
CASSKRDLFSYEQYF
>TRBJ2-1|-|TRBV5-1|15
CASSLTRERISEQFF
>TRBJ1-5|-|TRBV19|14
CASNDRVRVQPQHF
>TRBJ2-7|TRBD2|TRBV7-6|14
CASSSTPGGYEQYF
>TRBJ2-7|-|TRBV19|12
CASSIRGEEQYF
>TRBJ2-7|-|TRBV7-7|12
CASSAPGGEQYF
>TRBJ2-1|-|TRBV11-3|14
CASSIRDPPNEQFF
>TRBJ1-4|-|TRBV6-5|15
CASSSFMATNEKLFF
>TRBJ2-5|-|TRBV9|15
CASSPGEHNQETQYF
>TRBJ1-3|-|TRBV7-9|15
CASSTRDTAVNTIYF
>TRBJ1-2|-|TRBV6-5|13
CASSYKQVEGYTF
>TRBJ1-1|TRBD1|TRBV2|18
CASTLPSGTGVENTEAFF
>TRBJ2-3|TRBD2|TRBV28|15
CASSLGVLAADTQYF
>TRBJ1-1|-|TRBV6-5|12
CASSYSGGEAFF
>TRBJ2-1|-|TRBV9|12
CASSADWGEQFF
>TRBJ2-2|TRBD2|TRBV9|17
CASSVGSGSLGTGELFF
>TRBJ1-5|-|TRBV7-9|15
CASSRYRGSGQPQHF
>TRBJ2-7|TRBD1|TRBV27|14
CASISRDRPYEQYF
>TRBJ1-2|-|TRBV28|11
CASSFSRGYTF
>TRBJ2-3|TRBD1|TRBV2|15
CASTESGQGLDTQYF
>TRBJ2-5|TRBD2|TRBV28|18
CASSFRPRTSGSRKTQYF
>TRBJ1-2|-|TRBV19|13
CASRGPTVYGYTF
>TRBJ2-7|-|TRBV7-9|14
CASSPPSEIYEQYF
>TRBJ2-7|TRBD2|TRBV27|14
CASSSLREGREQYF